The following is a T cell receptor (beta chain) sequence with its context. Its antigen is not identified. Assay used: immunoSEQ multiplex PCR; TCRdb lists only in-frame clones, some missing. The sample contains about 2.1 million clones, just over 90% of which appear only once. This sample was taken from a study of shared clonotypes between healthy human individuals. Study-wide points: Compared with memory subsets, naive subsets generally had larger estimated richness. Clonotypes which were not shared had lower generation probabilities than clonotypes that all four donors shared. The researchers took only blood, and tissue repertoires probably look different.

CD45RO negativity and positive selection for CCR7 defined naive CD8 cells, a population that excluded terminally differentiated effector memory CD45RA+ cells. The V end lost 4 bases, the J end lost 0 bases, and 10 bases lay between the germline ends. The CDR3 is 14 amino acids. The germline V gene encodes CDR1 MGHRA and CDR2 YSYEKL. Material for sequencing was naive CD8+ T cells from PBMCs. V gene TRBV4-1 combines with J gene TRBJ2-7; D perhaps matches TRBD2 (6 bases). The receptor was isolated from a man between 18 and 29 years old in good health. Some clones in this sample may be carry-over from other donors' samples. CDR3 sequence: CASSPQRVSYEQYF. For the CDR3, the DNA is TGCGCCAGCAGCCCCCAGCGGGTCTCCTACGAGCAGTACTTC.